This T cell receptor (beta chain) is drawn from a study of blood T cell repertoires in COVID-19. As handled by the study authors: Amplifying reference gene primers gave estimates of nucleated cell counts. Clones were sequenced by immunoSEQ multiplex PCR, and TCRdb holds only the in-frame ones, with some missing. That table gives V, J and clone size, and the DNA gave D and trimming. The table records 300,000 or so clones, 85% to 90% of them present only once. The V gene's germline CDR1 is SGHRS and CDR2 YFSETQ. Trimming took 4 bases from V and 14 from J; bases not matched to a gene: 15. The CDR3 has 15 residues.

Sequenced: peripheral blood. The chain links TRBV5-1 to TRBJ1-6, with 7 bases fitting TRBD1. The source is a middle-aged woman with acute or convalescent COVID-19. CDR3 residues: CASSLTTGRFVTLHF. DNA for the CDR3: TGCGCCAGCAGCCTTACGACAGGGCGGTTTGTAACCCTCCACTTT.